The clone carrying this TCR beta chain was counted a single time. The antigen remains unidentified. PCR amplification relied on 60 Vbeta primers (plus 13 Jbeta primers). Sequencing used immunoSEQ multiplex PCR; TCRdb keeps in-frame clones, though not all of them. The data hold under 200,000 clones, with around nine tenths observed a single time. This sample is drawn from a study of cytomegalovirus exposure and HLA in healthy donors. On the study more broadly: Researchers previously reported finding fewer than 120 million unique TCR beta sequences from roughly 170 million T cells. Notes on the study in general: Rates of TCR association differed by HLA locus in a later analysis, with DRB1 highest and HLA-C lowest. Among TCR beta chains of equal frequency, HLA-associated ones were more clonally expanded in a later analysis. Later on, an analysis tied under 20,000 TCR beta sequences to HLA alleles at 0.05 false discovery rate.

The CDR3 extends over 16 amino acids. The trim removed 4 bases at V and 0 bases at J, leaving 6 bases unmatched. Germline-derived CDR1 and CDR2 are SEHNR and FQNEAQ (reference sequence). This clonotype was sampled from a woman aged 30 to 39 in good health and CMV-seronegative. The sequencing input was PBMCs. V usage is TRBV7-9 and J usage is TRBJ2-4, with 7 bases aligning to TRBD1. DNA for the CDR3: TGTGCCAGCAGCTATGGGACAGCGGTAGCCAAAAACATTCAGTACTTC. It specifies CASSYGTAVAKNIQYF. The whole variable domain, remainder taken from reference TRBV7-9 and TRBJ2-4, is DTGVSQNPRHKITKRGQNVTFRCDPISEHNRLYWYRQTLGQGPEFLTYFQNEAQLEKSRLLSDRFSAERPKGSFSTLEIQRTEQGDSAMYLCASSYGTAVAKNIQYFGAGTRLSVL.